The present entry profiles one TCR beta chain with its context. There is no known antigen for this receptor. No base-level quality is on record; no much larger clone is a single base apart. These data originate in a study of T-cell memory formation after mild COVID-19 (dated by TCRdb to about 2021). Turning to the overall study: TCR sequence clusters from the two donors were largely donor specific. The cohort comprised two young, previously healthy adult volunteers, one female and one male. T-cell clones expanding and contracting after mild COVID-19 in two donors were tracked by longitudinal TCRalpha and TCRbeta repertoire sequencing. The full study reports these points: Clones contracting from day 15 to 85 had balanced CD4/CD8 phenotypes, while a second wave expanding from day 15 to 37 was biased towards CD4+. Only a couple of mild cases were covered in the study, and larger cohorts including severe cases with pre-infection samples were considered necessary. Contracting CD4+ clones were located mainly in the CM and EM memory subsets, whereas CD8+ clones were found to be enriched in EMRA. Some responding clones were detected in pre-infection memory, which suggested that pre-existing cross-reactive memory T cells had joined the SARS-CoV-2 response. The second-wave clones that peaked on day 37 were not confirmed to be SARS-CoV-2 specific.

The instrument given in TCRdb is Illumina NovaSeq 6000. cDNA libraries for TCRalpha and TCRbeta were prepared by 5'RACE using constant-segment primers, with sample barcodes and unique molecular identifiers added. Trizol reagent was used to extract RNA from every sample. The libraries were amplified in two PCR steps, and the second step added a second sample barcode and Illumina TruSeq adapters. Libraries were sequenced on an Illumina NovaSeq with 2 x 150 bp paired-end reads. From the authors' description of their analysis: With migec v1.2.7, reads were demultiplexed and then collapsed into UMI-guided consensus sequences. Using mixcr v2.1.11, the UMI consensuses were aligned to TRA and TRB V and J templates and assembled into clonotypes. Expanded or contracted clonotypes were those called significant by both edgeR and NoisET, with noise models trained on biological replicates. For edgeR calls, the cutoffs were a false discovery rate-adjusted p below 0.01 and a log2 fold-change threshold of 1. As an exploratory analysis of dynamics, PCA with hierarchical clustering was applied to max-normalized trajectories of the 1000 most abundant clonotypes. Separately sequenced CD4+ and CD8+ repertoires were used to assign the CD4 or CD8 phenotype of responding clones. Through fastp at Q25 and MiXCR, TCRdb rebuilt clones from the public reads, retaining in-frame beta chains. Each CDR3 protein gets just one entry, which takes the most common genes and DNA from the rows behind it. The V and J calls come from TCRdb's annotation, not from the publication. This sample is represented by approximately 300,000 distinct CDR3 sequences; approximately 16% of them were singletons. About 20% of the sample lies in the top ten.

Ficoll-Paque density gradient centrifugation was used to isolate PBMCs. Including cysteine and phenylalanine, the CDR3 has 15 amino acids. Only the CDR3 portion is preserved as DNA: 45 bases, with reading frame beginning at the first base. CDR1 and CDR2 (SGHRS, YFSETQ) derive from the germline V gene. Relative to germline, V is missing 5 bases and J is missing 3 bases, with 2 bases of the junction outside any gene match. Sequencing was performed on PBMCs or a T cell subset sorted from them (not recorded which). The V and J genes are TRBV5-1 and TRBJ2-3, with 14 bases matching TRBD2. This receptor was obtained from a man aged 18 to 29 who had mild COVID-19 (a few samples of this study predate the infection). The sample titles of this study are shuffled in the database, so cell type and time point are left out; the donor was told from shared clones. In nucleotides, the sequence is TGCGCCAGCAGTGGACTAGCGGGGGGAACAGATACGCAGTATTTT. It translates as CASSGLAGGTDTQYF.